The rows below give T cell receptor beta chains drawn from one sample of a study of monozygotic twins with inflammatory bowel disease. TCRdb derives one entry per CDR3 protein from the 5' RACE reads, leaving out DNA. The ten most abundant clones cover around 2.5% of a sample with approximately 400,000 distinct CDR3 sequences. The specimen was blood. The receptors shown here come from a human donor with ulcerative colitis or Crohn's disease, or a healthy co-twin of an affected twin (not recorded which). CDR3s include the opening cysteine and the closing phenylalanine or tryptophan.

j_call: TRBJ2-1; cdr3_length: 11; v_call: TRBV12-3/TRBV12-4; cdr3_aa: CASSTKDSKFF
j_call: TRBJ2-1; cdr3_length: 15; v_call: TRBV10-1; cdr3_aa: CASSNRPGWHNEQFF
j_call: TRBJ2-1; cdr3_length: 17; v_call: TRBV7-9; cdr3_aa: CASRLGGGGSSYNEQFF
j_call: TRBJ2-7; cdr3_length: 13; v_call: TRBV30; cdr3_aa: CAWTRDQPYEQYF
j_call: TRBJ2-3; cdr3_length: 17; v_call: TRBV3-1; cdr3_aa: CASSPTTSGSSTDTQYF
j_call: TRBJ2-2; cdr3_length: 15; v_call: TRBV7-2; cdr3_aa: CASSRDTLNTGELFF
j_call: TRBJ2-7; cdr3_length: 17; v_call: TRBV9; cdr3_aa: CASSSRPGTSGRYEQYF
j_call: TRBJ2-7; cdr3_length: 13; v_call: TRBV6-1; cdr3_aa: CASSSRVNYEQYF
j_call: TRBJ2-7; cdr3_length: 14; v_call: TRBV2; cdr3_aa: CASNPRTGGVEQYF
j_call: TRBJ2-7; cdr3_length: 14; v_call: TRBV20-1; cdr3_aa: CSATAEREFYEQYF
j_call: TRBJ1-1; cdr3_length: 13; v_call: TRBV12-3/TRBV12-4; cdr3_aa: CASSLQGSGEAFF
j_call: TRBJ2-5; cdr3_length: 15; v_call: TRBV24-1; cdr3_aa: CATSDPVRGEGTQYF